The clone carrying this TCR beta chain was detected a few times. This sample is part of a study of blood T cell repertoires in COVID-19. Study-wide background: Samples taken during acute and convalescent COVID-19 were collected in the United States, Italy and Spain. Sample material is recorded as cDNA or gDNA derived from T cells, B-cell-depleted T cells, or PBMCs.

CDR1 ENHRY and CDR2 SYGVKD come from the germline V gene. The V gene lost 8 bases and the J gene lost 1 base, with 9 bases spanning the gap. This CDR3 is built from 12 residues. Original analysis: By means of reference gene primer amplification, nucleated cell counts were estimated. TCRdb's copy holds only in-frame clones and misses some; the assay was immunoSEQ multiplex PCR. V, J and clone size are taken as reported in that table, and D and trimming were inferred from the DNA itself. This table has approximately 170,000 clones, about 80% appearing once. V and J are TRBV10-3 and TRBJ2-7; no clear D gene. This clonotype was sampled from a man between 65 and 85 years old with active or convalescent COVID-19. Specimen: peripheral blood. The CDR3, as DNA: TGTGCCATCGGGTTGGAGTCCTACGAGCAGTACTTC. Translating it yields CAIGLESYEQYF.